A single sample gave rise to the 4 T cell receptor beta chains below, sequenced in a study of blood T cells in healthy people across ages. A second PCR, run for about 7 to 11 cycles, used a sample-barcoded 5' primer plus a J-beta primer mix. TCRdb re-called the 5' RACE reads with MiXCR, one entry per CDR3 protein. The table has some 700,000 distinct CDR3 sequences, approximately 22% seen once. The material sequenced was blood. These receptors came from a man in his 70s in good health.

V and J are TRBV5-1 and TRBJ2-1; a possible D gene is TRBD2 (7 bases). From germline, CDR1 is SGHRS and CDR2 YFSETQ. V dropped 2 bases and J dropped 4 bases, with 13 bases sitting between them. The CDR3 spans 15 residues. As DNA, the CDR3 is TGCGCCAGCAGCTTTAGGGGGGGCGTGTACAATGAGCAGTTCTTC. As protein: CASSFRGGVYNEQFF. The full variable domain, in which reference TRBV5-1 and TRBJ2-1 provide the parts outside the CDR3, is KAGVTQTPRYLIKTRGQQVTLSCSPISGHRSVSWYQQTPGQGLQFLFEYFSETQRNKGNFPGRFSGRQFSNSRSEMNVSTLELGDSALYLCASSFRGGVYNEQFFGPGTRLTVL.

This sequence joins TRBV7-8 and TRBJ2-1, with 10 bases fitting TRBD2. The CDR3 totals 16 residues. Per germline, CDR1 SGHVS and CDR2 FQNEAQ. Trimming took 5 bases from V and 4 from J; bases not matched to a gene: 8. The CDR3 DNA follows: TGTGCCAGCAGCCCTGGAGCTAGCGGGAGTTACAATGAGCAGTTCTTC. Translating it yields CASSPGASGSYNEQFF.

The gene calls are TRBV4-3 and TRBJ2-5; D remains unclear. The length of the CDR3 is 16 residues. Trimming cost V 0 bases and J 1 base, with 12 bases left between them. The germline gives CDR1 LGHNA, CDR2 YSLEER. The CDR3 sequence is CASSQERSLAQETQYF. The CDR3 coding sequence is TGCGCCAGCAGCCAAGAGCGGTCGTTGGCCCAAGAGACCCAGTACTTC.

The DNA of the CDR3 is TGTGCCAGTACTTTCAGCTATTCCACCATAGAGACCCAGTACTTC. It translates to CASTFSYSTIETQYF. This chain uses TRBV19 with TRBJ2-5; D remains unclear. This CDR3 contains 15 residues. Looked up from germline, CDR1 is LNHDA and CDR2 is SQIVND (reference sequence). The ends were cut back, 7 bases at V and 4 bases at J, with 19 bases in the middle. Looking up the rest from reference TRBV19 and TRBJ2-5 gives the full variable domain: DGGITQSPKYLFRKEGQNVTLSCEQNLNHDAMYWYRQDPGQGLRLIYYSQIVNDFQKGDIAEGYSVSREKKESFPLTVTSAQKNPTAFYLCASTFSYSTIETQYFGPGTRLLVL.